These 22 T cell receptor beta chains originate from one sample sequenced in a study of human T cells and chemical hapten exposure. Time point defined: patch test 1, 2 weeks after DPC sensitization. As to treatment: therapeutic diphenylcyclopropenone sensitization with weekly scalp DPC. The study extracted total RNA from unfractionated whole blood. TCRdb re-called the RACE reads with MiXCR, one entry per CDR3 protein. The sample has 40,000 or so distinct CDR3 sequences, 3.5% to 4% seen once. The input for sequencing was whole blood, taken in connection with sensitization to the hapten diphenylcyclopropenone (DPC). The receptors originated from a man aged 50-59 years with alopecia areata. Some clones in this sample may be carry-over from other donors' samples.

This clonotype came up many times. CDR3: CASSLWGQGEETQYF. The CDR3 DNA reads TGTGCCAGCTCGTTGTGGGGACAGGGAGAAGAGACCCAGTACTTC. This chain connects TRBV18 to TRBJ2-5; TRBD1 matches 9 bases. Germline V gene data show CDR1 as KGHSH and CDR2 as LQKENI. V trimming: 6 bases; J trimming: 3 bases; junction bases outside the gene matches: 8. The CDR3 totals 15 residues.

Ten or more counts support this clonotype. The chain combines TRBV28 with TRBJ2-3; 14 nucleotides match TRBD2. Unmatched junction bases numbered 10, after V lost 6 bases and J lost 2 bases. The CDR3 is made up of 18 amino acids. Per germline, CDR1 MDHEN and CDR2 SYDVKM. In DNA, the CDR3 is TGTGCCAGCAGACCCGGGACTAGCGGGAGTCCCTCCACAGATACGCAGTATTTT. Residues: CASRPGTSGSPSTDTQYF.

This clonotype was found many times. The CDR3 DNA sequence: TGTGCCAGCAGTTACGAGGGACTAGTGCCTGGAAAGACCCAGTACTTC. Its translation: CASSYEGLVPGKTQYF. V gene TRBV6-2 or TRBV6-3 combines with J gene TRBJ2-5; TRBD2 agrees at 8 bases. There are 16 residues in the CDR3. The junction had 11 bases not matched to a gene; V was cut back by 2 bases and J by 6 bases. CDR1 MNHEY and CDR2 SVGEGT come from the germline V gene.

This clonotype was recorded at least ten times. In DNA form, the CDR3 reads TGTGCCAGCAGTTTAATGGGGGCCGGGAATTCACCCCTCCACTTT. Translating gives CASSLMGAGNSPLHF. This chain links TRBV12-3 or TRBV12-4 with TRBJ1-6, with D possibly matching TRBD1 (6 bases). The V gene lost 2 bases and the J gene lost 7 bases, with 12 bases spanning the gap. The CDR3 has 15 residues.

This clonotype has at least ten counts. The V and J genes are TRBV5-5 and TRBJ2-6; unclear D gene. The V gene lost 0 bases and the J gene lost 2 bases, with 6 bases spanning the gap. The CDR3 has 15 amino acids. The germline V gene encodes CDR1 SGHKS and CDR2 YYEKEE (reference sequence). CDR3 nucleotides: TGTGCCAGCAGCTTGGTGCAGGCTGGGGCCAACGTCCTGACTTTC. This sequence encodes CASSLVQAGANVLTF.

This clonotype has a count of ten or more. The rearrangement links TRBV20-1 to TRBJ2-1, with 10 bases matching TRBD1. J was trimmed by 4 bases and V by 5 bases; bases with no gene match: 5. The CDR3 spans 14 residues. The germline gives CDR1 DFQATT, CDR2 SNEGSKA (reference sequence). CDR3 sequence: CSADRDRGYNEQFF. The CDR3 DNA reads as TGCAGTGCTGACCGGGACAGGGGTTACAATGAGCAGTTCTTC.

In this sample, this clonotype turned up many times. The CDR3 protein is CASSPRRQGSNQPQHF. Here the CDR3 DNA reads TGTGCCAGCAGCCCCAGACGGCAGGGGAGCAATCAGCCCCAGCATTTT. This chain joins TRBV6-1 and TRBJ1-5, with D possibly matching TRBD1 (6 bases). From germline, CDR1 is MNHNS and CDR2 SASEGT. CDR3 length: 16 amino acids. V gave up 6 bases and J gave up 1 base, with 16 bases separating them.

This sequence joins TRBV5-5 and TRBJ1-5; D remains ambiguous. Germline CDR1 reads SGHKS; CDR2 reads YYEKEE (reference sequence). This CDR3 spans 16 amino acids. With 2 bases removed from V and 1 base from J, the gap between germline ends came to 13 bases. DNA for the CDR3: TGTGCCAGCAGCTTTGAACGGTATAGGAGCAATCAGCCCCAGCATTTT. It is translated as CASSFERYRSNQPQHF. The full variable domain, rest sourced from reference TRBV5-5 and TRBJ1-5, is DAGVTQSPTHLIKTRGQQVTLRCSPISGHKSVSWYQQVLGQGPQFIFQYYEKEERGRGNFPDRFSARQFPNYSSELNVNALLLGDSALYLCASSFERYRSNQPQHFGDGTRLSIL.

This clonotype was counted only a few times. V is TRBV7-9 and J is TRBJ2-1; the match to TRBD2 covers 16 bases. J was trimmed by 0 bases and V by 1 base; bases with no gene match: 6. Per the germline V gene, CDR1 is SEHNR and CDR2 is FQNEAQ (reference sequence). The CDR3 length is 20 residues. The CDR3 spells CASSLEGLAGGPSSYNEQFF. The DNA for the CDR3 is TGTGCCAGCAGCTTAGAGGGACTAGCGGGAGGGCCGAGCTCCTACAATGAGCAGTTCTTC.

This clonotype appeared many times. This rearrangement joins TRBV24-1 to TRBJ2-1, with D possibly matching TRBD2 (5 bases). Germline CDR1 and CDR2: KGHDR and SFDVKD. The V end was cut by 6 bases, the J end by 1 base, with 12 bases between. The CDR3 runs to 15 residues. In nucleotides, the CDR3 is TGTGCCACCAGTCTTGGTCCGGGGTCCTACAATGAGCAGTTCTTC. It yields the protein CATSLGPGSYNEQFF.

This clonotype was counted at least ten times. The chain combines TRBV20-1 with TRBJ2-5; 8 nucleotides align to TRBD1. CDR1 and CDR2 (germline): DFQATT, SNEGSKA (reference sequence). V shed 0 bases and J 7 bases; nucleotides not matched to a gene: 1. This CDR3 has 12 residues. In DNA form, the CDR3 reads TGCAGTGCTAGAGATCAGGGGGCGACCCAGTACTTC. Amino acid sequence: CSARDQGATQYF.

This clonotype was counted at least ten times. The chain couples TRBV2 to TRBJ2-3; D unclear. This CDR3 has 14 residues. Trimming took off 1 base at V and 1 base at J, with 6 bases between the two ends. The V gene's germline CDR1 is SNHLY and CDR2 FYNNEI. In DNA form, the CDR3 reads TGTGCCAGCAGTGAAGTTGGGGGCACAGATACGCAGTATTTT. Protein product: CASSEVGGTDTQYF.

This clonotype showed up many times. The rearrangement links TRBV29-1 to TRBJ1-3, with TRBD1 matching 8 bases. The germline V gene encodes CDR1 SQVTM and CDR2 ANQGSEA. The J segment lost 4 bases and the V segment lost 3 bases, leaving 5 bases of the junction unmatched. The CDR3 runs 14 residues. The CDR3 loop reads CSVDPRGPGNTIYF. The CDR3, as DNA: TGCAGCGTTGACCCCAGGGGGCCAGGAAACACCATATATTTT.

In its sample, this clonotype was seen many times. The CDR3 sequence is CASSLTGAGVGNQPQHF. The CDR3 DNA reads as TGTGCCAGCAGTTTAACCGGGGCGGGGGTGGGCAATCAGCCCCAGCATTTT. This rearrangement joins TRBV12-3 or TRBV12-4 to TRBJ1-5; a possible D gene is TRBD1 (5 bases). The CDR3 extends over 17 amino acids. Trimming stripped 2 bases from V and 2 bases from J, with 16 bases between.

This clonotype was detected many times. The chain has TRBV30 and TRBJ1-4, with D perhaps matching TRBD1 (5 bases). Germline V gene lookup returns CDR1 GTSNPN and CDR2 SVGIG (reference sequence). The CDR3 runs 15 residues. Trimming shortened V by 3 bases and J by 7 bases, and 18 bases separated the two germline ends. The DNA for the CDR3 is TGTGCCTGGAGGGCCAACCACGGGGGTAGTGAAAAACTGTTTTTT. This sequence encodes CAWRANHGGSEKLFF. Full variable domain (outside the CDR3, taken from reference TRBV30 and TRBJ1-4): SQTIHQWPATLVQPVGSPLSLECTVEGTSNPNLYWYRQAAGRGLQLLFYSVGIGQISSEVPQNLSASRPQDRQFILSSKKLLLSDSGFYLCAWRANHGGSEKLFFGSGTQLSVL.

In DNA, the CDR3 is TGTGCCAGCAGTCCCCTATCGAAACCATGGGAGCAGTACTTC. Translated: CASSPLSKPWEQYF. The V and J genes are TRBV27 and TRBJ2-7; no clear D. V was pared by 5 bases and J by 7 bases, with 18 bases between. CDR3 length: 14 amino acids. Germline CDR1 is MNHEY and CDR2 is SMNVEV (reference sequence).

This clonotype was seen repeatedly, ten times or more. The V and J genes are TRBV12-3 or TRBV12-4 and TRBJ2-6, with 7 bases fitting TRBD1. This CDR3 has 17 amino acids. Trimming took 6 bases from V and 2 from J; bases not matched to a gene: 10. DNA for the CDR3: TGTGCCAGCAGCTCAAGCCCCACAGGGGCTGGGGCCAACGTCCTGACTTTC. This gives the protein CASSSSPTGAGANVLTF.

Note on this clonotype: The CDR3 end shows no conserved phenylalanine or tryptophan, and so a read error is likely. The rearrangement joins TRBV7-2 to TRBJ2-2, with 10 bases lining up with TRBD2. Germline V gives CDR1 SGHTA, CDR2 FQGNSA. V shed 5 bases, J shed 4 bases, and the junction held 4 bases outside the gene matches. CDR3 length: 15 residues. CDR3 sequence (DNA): TGTGCCAGCAGCCCCAGACTAGCGGGCACCGGGGAGCTGTTTTCT. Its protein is CASSPRLAGTGELFS.

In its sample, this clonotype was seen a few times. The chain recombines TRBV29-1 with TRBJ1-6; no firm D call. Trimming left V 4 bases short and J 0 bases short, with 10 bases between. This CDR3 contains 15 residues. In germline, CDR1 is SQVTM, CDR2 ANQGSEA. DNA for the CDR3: TGCAGCGTTGCTCCAATGAGCTCCTATAATTCACCCCTCCACTTT. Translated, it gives CSVAPMSSYNSPLHF.

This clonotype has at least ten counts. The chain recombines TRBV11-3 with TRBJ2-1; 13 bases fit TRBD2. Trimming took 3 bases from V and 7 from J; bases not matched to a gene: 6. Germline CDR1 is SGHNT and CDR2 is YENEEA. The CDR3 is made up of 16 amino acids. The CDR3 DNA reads TGTGCCAGCAGCTTGGCCGGGACTAGCGGGGCGAATGAGCAGTTCTTC. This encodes CASSLAGTSGANEQFF.

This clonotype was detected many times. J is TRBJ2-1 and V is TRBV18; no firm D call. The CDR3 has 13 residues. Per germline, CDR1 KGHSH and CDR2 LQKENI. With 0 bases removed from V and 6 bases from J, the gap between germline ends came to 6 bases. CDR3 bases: TGTGCCAGCTCACCACCGAGTGGCAATGAGCAGTTCTTC. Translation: CASSPPSGNEQFF.

The CDR3 sequence is CASTDLAGYRDTQYF. CDR3 sequence (DNA): TGTGCCAGCACTGATCTGGCTGGTTACCGAGATACGCAGTATTTT. The rearrangement joins TRBV12-3 or TRBV12-4 to TRBJ2-3; D call uncertain. The CDR3 is 15 residues long. With 7 bases removed from V and 5 bases from J, the gap between germline ends came to 19 bases.